This record concerns one T cell receptor (beta chain) sequence. The data are from a study of blood T cell repertoires in COVID-19. The CDR3 has 18 amino acids. The J segment lost 3 bases and the V segment lost 0 bases, leaving 10 bases of the junction unmatched. Germline CDR1 SGHVS, CDR2 FQNEAQ. The method was immunoSEQ multiplex PCR; TCRdb's version includes in-frame clones alone and lacks a portion of them. The data show 300,000 to 500,000 clones, approximately 87% seen once. The chain has TRBV7-8 and TRBJ2-7, with TRBD1 identical over 11 bases. Sequencing used PBMCs or T cells enriched from blood (not recorded which). This TCR derives from a woman aged 30 to 39 with acute COVID-19. CDR3 sequence (DNA): TGTGCCAGCAGCTTAGCTGGGGCCTCCGGGACAGGGGGCTACGAGCAGTACTTC. Translated, it gives CASSLAGASGTGGYEQYF.